This entry is about one TCR beta chain. Its antigen target is currently unknown. Base qualities were left out, and no much larger clone turns up one base away. The germline V gene yields MGHRA for CDR1 and YSYEKL for CDR2. Counted from cysteine to phenylalanine, this CDR3 has 15 amino acids. The kept DNA is CDR3 alone, 45 bases in frame from the first base. V loses 1 base, J loses 5 bases, and the germline ends lie 14 bases apart. These data originate in a study of blood T cell repertoires in COVID-19 (dated by TCRdb to 2018 to 2020). General notes on the study: The collaborator samples originated in the United States, Italy and Spain and spanned the acute and convalescent phases of COVID-19. The dataset comprised deeply sampled blood TCRbeta repertoires from subjects exposed to, actively infected with, or recovered from COVID-19. The samples were drawn from the first 160 participants of the ongoing ImmuneRACE study and from some 1,300 subjects provided by 6 global collaborators. The sample metadata nearly always contained a de-identified subject ID, COVID-19 status, age in years and sex. The prospective study material was composed of cDNA or gDNA derived from T cells, B-cell-depleted T cells, or PBMCs. Where available, HLA class I and class II types were obtained from metadata supplied by the sample provider rather than from assay-based typing. A freely available public database, intended as a resource for researchers studying the immune response to SARS-CoV-2, is where the repertoires were released. Points the paper makes about the study in general: The quantity of clinical and demographic metadata differed by source and by participant and was supplied without curation.

Each collaborating institution followed its own protocols to collect whole blood in K2EDTA tubes. For TCRbeta analysis, collaborator samples were shipped as frozen whole blood, as isolated PBMCs, or as DNA extracted from either sample type. TCRbeta CDR3 regions were amplified from genomic DNA using the immunoSEQ Assay, a bias-controlled multiplex PCR. As for how the authors treated the data: Within the assay, amplification of reference gene primers was used to estimate how many nucleated cells each sample contained. To quantify the absolute abundance of each unique TCRbeta CDR3 rearrangement, sequence reads were collapsed and filtered. For each sample, productive Simpson clonality was calculated as the square root of Simpson's diversity index over productive rearrangements. This is the immuneACCESS table as TCRdb keeps it, with only in-frame sequences that have V and J called. A part of the clones is gone; compared with another copy, unresolved V genes explain less than half, and the rest is unexplained. The V and J calls and clone size were taken over from that table, and D and trimming were inferred from the DNA. This sample is represented by under 75,000 clones; approximately 86% of them were singletons. Of the sample, roughly 3.5% falls within the top ten clones.

This receptor was taken from a man in his forties or fifties with active COVID-19. The chain is assembled from TRBV4-1 and TRBJ1-1; TRBD1 might be the D gene, on 5 matching bases. The sample consisted of peripheral blood. The DNA reads as follows: TGCGCCAGCAGCCAAGGGTGGGTGGGGGGAACTGAAGCTTTCTTT. Translation gives CASSQGWVGGTEAFF.